One and the same sample provided the 15 T cell receptor beta chains below, sequenced in a study of T-cell reconstitution after alpha-beta-depleted transplantation in children. It was with unique molecular identifiers that the TCRbeta library was prepared. TCRdb analysed the PCR reads with MiXCR anew, one entry per CDR3 protein. The data hold 400,000 to 450,000 distinct CDR3 sequences, with over 40% observed a single time. The sequences come from PBMCs, collected before TCRalphabeta/CD19-depleted stem cell transplant. These receptors originate from a girl aged 2-10 years with aplastic anemia, due to receive a stem cell transplant.

This clonotype was picked up many times. The rearrangement uses TRBV5-1 and TRBJ1-2, with D uncertain. Germline CDR1 and CDR2: SGHRS and YFSETQ. The CDR3 has 13 residues. Trimming pared 0 bases from V and 5 bases from J, leaving 8 bases between. CDR3 in DNA: TGCGCCAGCAGCTTGGTGGTGGAGTATGGCTACACCTTC. It translates to CASSLVVEYGYTF.

This clonotype showed up just once. J is TRBJ2-3 and V is TRBV7-2, with 15 bases that match TRBD2. Germline lookup yields CDR1 SGHTA and CDR2 FQGNSA. The CDR3 loop spans 16 amino acids. V shed 3 bases, J shed 7 bases, and the junction held 5 bases outside the gene matches. In DNA form, the CDR3 reads TGTGCCAGCAGCTTCCGGACTAGCGGGGGGGCGTATACGCAGTATTTT. Translation: CASSFRTSGGAYTQYF.

This clonotype has more than one count but fewer than ten. The V call is TRBV20-1, the J call TRBJ2-3; D possibly corresponds to TRBD1 (5 bases). The germline CDR1 and CDR2 sequences are DFQATT and SNEGSKA (reference sequence). With 3 bases removed from V and 6 bases from J, the gap between germline ends came to 16 bases. CDR3 length: 14 amino acids. CDR3 protein: CSASQGSLPDTQYF. The CDR3 DNA is TGCAGTGCTAGCCAGGGCTCCCTCCCGGATACGCAGTATTTT.

This clonotype was counted many times. The CDR3: CASSGTSLAYEQYF. CDR3 nucleotide sequence: TGTGCCAGCAGCGGGACCTCCTTAGCCTACGAGCAGTACTTC. V is TRBV27 and J is TRBJ2-7; D may match TRBD1 or TRBD2 (5 bases each). V shed 6 bases and J shed 2 bases, with 14 bases lying between them. CDR1 and CDR2 (germline): MNHEY, SMNVEV (reference sequence). The CDR3 covers 14 residues.

This clonotype has just a few counts. This rearrangement joins TRBV19 to TRBJ1-4; 9 nucleotides agree with TRBD1. This CDR3 has 14 amino acids. Germline V gives CDR1 LNHDA, CDR2 SQIVND (reference sequence). V dropped 10 bases and J dropped 8; count of bases not matched to a gene: 11. This CDR3 is CATHRTGVNEKLFF. The CDR3 coding sequence is TGTGCCACGCACCGGACAGGGGTAAACGAAAAACTGTTTTTT.

This clonotype was detected ten times or more. The chain couples TRBV5-6 to TRBJ1-1, with a tentative D call TRBD1 (6 bases). V lost 4 bases, J lost 3 bases, and 25 bases lay in between. CDR3 length: 18 residues. CDR1 and CDR2 (germline): SGHDT, YYEEEE. CDR3 coding DNA: TGTGCCAGCAGCCCATTAACAGGGATGGGCGTGGGTCACACTGAAGCTTTCTTT. It codes for CASSPLTGMGVGHTEAFF.

J is TRBJ2-3 and V is TRBV20-1; D may match TRBD1 or TRBD2 (6 bases each). The CDR3 has 11 amino acids. V dropped 7 bases and J dropped 3 bases, with 8 bases sitting between them. Germline V lookup: CDR1 DFQATT, CDR2 SNEGSKA (reference sequence). CDR3 in DNA: TGCAGTGAAGGGGGGACAGATACGCAGTATTTT. Translating gives CSEGGTDTQYF.

The chain employs TRBV6-5 and TRBJ2-7; 8 bases match TRBD2. Germline V CDR1 and CDR2: MNHEY, SVGAGI. Trimming took 0 bases from V and 7 from J; bases not matched to a gene: 11. The CDR3 length is 16 residues. The chain's CDR3 is CASSYSALAGIGEQYF. CDR3 nucleotide sequence: TGTGCCAGCAGTTACTCGGCCCTAGCGGGTATTGGGGAGCAGTACTTC.

This rearrangement joins TRBV12-3 or TRBV12-4 to TRBJ2-7; no reliable D call. The CDR3 totals 13 residues. Trimming removed 0 bases from V and 5 bases from J, with 8 bases in between. The CDR3 nucleotides read TGTGCCAGCAGTTTAGCGCCTCGAAACGAGCAGTACTTC. It is translated as CASSLAPRNEQYF.

V usage is TRBV5-5 and J usage is TRBJ2-6; no reliable D call. CDR1 and CDR2 (germline): SGHKS, YYEKEE (reference sequence). Between the trimmed V and J ends, which lost 0 bases and 0 bases, there was a span of 13 bases. The CDR3 length is 18 residues. The CDR3 nucleotides are TGTGCCAGCAGCTTGGCTGCCATCCTGAACTCTGGGGCCAACGTCCTGACTTTC. It encodes CASSLAAILNSGANVLTF.

The sample holds a few counts of this clonotype. The V and J genes are TRBV21-1 and TRBJ1-4; TRBD1 is the table's D call, not checked against the DNA. TRBV21-1 is listed as a pseudogene. CDR3 size: 19 residues. The CDR3 DNA follows: TGTGCCAGCAGCAAATATGACACCGGGACACAAAAGAGTCGGGGAAAACTGTTTTTT. Its protein product is CASSKYDTGTQKSRGKLFF.

This clonotype showed up just a few times. The chain is built from TRBV30 and TRBJ2-3; the D gene is possibly TRBD2 (6 bases). The V end lost 7 bases, the J end lost 5 bases, and 13 bases lay between the germline ends. The CDR3 contains 12 residues. The germline V gene encodes CDR1 GTSNPN and CDR2 SVGIG (reference sequence). For the CDR3, the DNA is TGTGCCTCAGGACTAAGGGTAGATACGCAGTATTTT. Amino acids: CASGLRVDTQYF.

This chain joins TRBV6-4 and TRBJ1-1; D perhaps matches TRBD1 (5 bases). The V gene lost 6 bases and the J gene lost 2 bases, with 19 bases spanning the gap. From germline, CDR1 is MRHNA and CDR2 SNTAGT. This CDR3 contains 16 residues. The CDR3 protein is CASRCWWDWVNTEAFF. Written as DNA, the CDR3 is TGTGCCAGCAGATGCTGGTGGGACTGGGTAAACACTGAAGCTTTCTTT.

In regard to this clonotype: A clone one base away is much larger, so this may be a read error. The rearrangement joins TRBV6-7 to TRBJ2-3; TRBD1 matches at 7 bases. TRBV6-7 is designated an ORF whose function remains uncertain. The CDR3 length is 15 residues. In nucleotides, the CDR3 is TGTGCCAGCAGGACAGGACAGGCGATCACAGATACGCAGTCTTTT. Translated, it gives CASRTGQAITDTQSF.

The CDR3 coding sequence is TGTGCCAGCAGCCCCCCCGCGGCCATGGATACGCAGTATTTT. This encodes CASSPPAAMDTQYF. V is TRBV11-3 and J is TRBJ2-3, with D uncertain. Germline V gene data show CDR1 as SGHNT and CDR2 as YENEEA. The CDR3 loop spans 14 amino acids. V shed 5 bases and J shed 6 bases, with 15 bases lying between them.